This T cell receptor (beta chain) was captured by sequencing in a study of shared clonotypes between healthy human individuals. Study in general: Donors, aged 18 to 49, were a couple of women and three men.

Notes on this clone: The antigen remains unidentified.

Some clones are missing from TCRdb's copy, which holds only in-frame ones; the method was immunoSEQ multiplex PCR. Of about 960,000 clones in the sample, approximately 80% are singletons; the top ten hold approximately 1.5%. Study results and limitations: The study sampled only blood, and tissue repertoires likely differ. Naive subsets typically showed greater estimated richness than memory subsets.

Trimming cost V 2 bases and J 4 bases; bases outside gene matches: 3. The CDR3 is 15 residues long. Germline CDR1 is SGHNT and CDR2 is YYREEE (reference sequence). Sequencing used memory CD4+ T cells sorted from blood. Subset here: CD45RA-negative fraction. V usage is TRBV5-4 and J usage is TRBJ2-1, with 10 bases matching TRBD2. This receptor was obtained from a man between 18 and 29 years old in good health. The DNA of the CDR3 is TGTGCCAGCAGCTTCGGACTAGCGGATTACAATGAGCAGTTCTTC. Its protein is CASSFGLADYNEQFF. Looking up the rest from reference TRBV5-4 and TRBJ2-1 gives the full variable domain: ETGVTQSPTHLIKTRGQQVTLRCSSQSGHNTVSWYQQALGQGPQFIFQYYREEENGRGNFPPRFSGLQFPNYSSELNVNALELDDSALYLCASSFGLADYNEQFFGPGTRLTVL.